A single sample gave rise to the 18 T cell receptor beta chains below, sequenced in a study of T cell responses to AZD1222 COVID-19 vaccine. Data came from immunoSEQ multiplex PCR; TCRdb stores just in-frame clones and leaves some out. The sample lists 100,000 to 140,000 clones; roughly 87% were seen once. The material was peripheral blood, obtained on day 0 of AZD1222 vaccination. These TCRs come from an adult in good health.

J is TRBJ2-7 and V is TRBV5-6; possible D gene TRBD1, 7 bases. V lost 2 bases, J lost 2 bases, and 23 bases lay in between. Germline values: CDR1 SGHDT, CDR2 YYEEEE. The CDR3 contains 18 residues. The CDR3 sequence is CASSLRQGRGRRTYEQYF. Written as DNA, the CDR3 is TGTGCCAGCAGCTTAAGACAGGGAAGAGGGAGGAGGACCTACGAGCAGTACTTC.

This chain uses TRBV28 with TRBJ1-2; 8 bases map to TRBD1. Germline trimming cut 3 bases from V and 7 bases from J; bases unmatched to any gene: 10. This CDR3 is built from 15 residues. Germline CDR1 and CDR2: MDHEN and SYDVKM. The CDR3 DNA reads as TGTGCCAGCAGTTTGCAGGGGGCACCTTTTGGTGGCTACACCTTC. Translating gives CASSLQGAPFGGYTF.

The genes are TRBV7-9 and TRBJ2-7; 9 nucleotides line up with TRBD1. V was clipped by 5 bases and J by 5 bases; unmatched bases: 13. Germline V lookup: CDR1 SEHNR, CDR2 FQNEAQ (reference sequence). CDR3 length equals 16 residues. The CDR3 is CASSGVFGTGYNEQYF. In nucleotides, the CDR3 is TGTGCCAGCAGCGGAGTTTTCGGGACAGGGTATAACGAGCAGTACTTC.

The sample holds one count of this clone. The chain links TRBV9 to TRBJ1-2, with D possibly TRBD1 on 6 matching bases. The CDR3 consists of 15 residues. Between the trimmed V and J ends, which lost 7 bases and 13 bases, there was a span of 29 bases. Looked up from germline, CDR1 is SGDLS and CDR2 is YYNGEE. In DNA form, the CDR3 reads TGTGCCAGCGGCGGAGGGACTAGACAGGTCCAAATGCCCACCTTC. Amino acid sequence: CASGGGTRQVQMPTF.

The rearrangement links TRBV30 to TRBJ1-3; 9 nucleotides align to TRBD1. Trimming took 3 bases from V and 4 from J; bases not matched to a gene: 7. This CDR3 has 15 amino acids. Per the germline V gene, CDR1 is GTSNPN and CDR2 is SVGIG (reference sequence). The CDR3 region is CAWRVTGGAGNTIYF. The CDR3 bases are TGTGCCTGGAGGGTTACAGGGGGCGCAGGAAACACCATATATTTT. Looking up the rest from reference TRBV30 and TRBJ1-3 gives the full variable domain: SQTIHQWPATLVQPVGSPLSLECTVEGTSNPNLYWYRQAAGRGLQLLFYSVGIGQISSEVPQNLSASRPQDRQFILSSKKLLLSDSGFYLCAWRVTGGAGNTIYFGEGSWLTVV.

The V gene is TRBV9, the J gene TRBJ2-7; tentative D call: TRBD2 (6 bases). V dropped 0 bases and J dropped 7 bases, with 23 bases sitting between them. The CDR3 has 17 amino acids. Germline CDR1 and CDR2: SGDLS and YYNGEE. CDR3 residues: CASSVAASGPSAGEQYF. The CDR3, as DNA: TGTGCCAGCAGCGTAGCGGCGAGCGGACCATCCGCGGGAGAGCAGTACTTC.

The gene calls are TRBV11-2 and TRBJ1-5; D remains unclear. The length of the CDR3 is 14 residues. Germline loops: CDR1 SGHAT, CDR2 FQNNGV. The ends were cut back, 2 bases at V and 7 bases at J, with 12 bases in the middle. This chain's CDR3 is CASSLRQEGQPQHF. The DNA for the CDR3 is TGTGCCAGCAGCTTAAGGCAAGAGGGACAGCCCCAGCATTTT.

This clone was counted a few times. This chain joins TRBV2 and TRBJ2-7; D gene unclear. CDR1 is SNHLY, CDR2 FYNNEI, per germline. The length of the CDR3 is 11 residues. Trimming cost V 4 bases and J 2 bases, with 3 bases left between them. The CDR3 is CASSGPYEQYF. CDR3 in DNA: TGTGCCAGCAGTGGCCCCTACGAGCAGTACTTC.

The chain joins TRBV18 to TRBJ1-1, with D maybe TRBD1 (5 bases). CDR3 length: 11 amino acids. Trimming removed 5 bases at V and 8 bases at J, with 9 bases between. From germline, CDR1 is KGHSH and CDR2 LQKENI. CDR3 in DNA: TGTGCCAGCTCAATTGACAGCGAAGCTTTCTTT. Residues: CASSIDSEAFF. Full variable domain (outside the CDR3, taken from reference TRBV18 and TRBJ1-1): NAGVMQNPRHLVRRRGQEARLRCSPMKGHSHVYWYRQLPEEGLKFMVYLQKENIIDESGMPKERFSAEFPKEGPSILRIQQVVRGDSAAYFCASSIDSEAFFGQGTRLTVV.

This chain uses TRBV19 with TRBJ2-1; TRBD1 matches 9 bases. Germline V gene lookup returns CDR1 LNHDA and CDR2 SQIVND (reference sequence). There are 17 residues in the CDR3. V gave up 0 bases and J gave up 4 bases; unmatched junction bases: 7. The CDR3, as DNA: TGTGCCAGTAGTATAGAAGGGACAGGGTCCGTTTACAATGAGCAGTTCTTC. Amino acids: CASSIEGTGSVYNEQFF.

The rearrangement uses TRBV27 and TRBJ1-5; TRBD1 aligns across 7 bases. Unmatched junction bases numbered 15, after V lost 5 bases and J lost 5 bases. The germline V gene has CDR1 MNHEY and CDR2 SMNVEV (reference sequence). The CDR3 is 17 amino acids. In DNA form, the CDR3 reads TGTGCCAGCAGTGGGGGACAGAGCCCGTGGGTCGATCAGCCCCAGCATTTT. It encodes CASSGGQSPWVDQPQHF.

The rearrangement uses TRBV9 and TRBJ2-3, with 7 positions matching TRBD2. There are 15 residues in the CDR3. Trimming removed 2 bases from V and 2 bases from J; junction bases left unmatched: 5. CDR1 is SGDLS and CDR2 is YYNGEE in the germline V gene. CDR3 nucleotides: TGTGCCAGCAGCGTTCGGGGGGATCCCACAGATACGCAGTATTTT. As protein: CASSVRGDPTDTQYF. The whole variable domain, filled in from reference TRBV9 and TRBJ2-3, reads DSGVTQTPKHLITATGQRVTLRCSPRSGDLSVYWYQQSLDQGLQFLIQYYNGEERAKGNILERFSAQQFPDLHSELNLSSLELGDSALYFCASSVRGDPTDTQYFGPGTRLTVL.

This chain links TRBV27 with TRBJ1-2; D remains unclear. CDR1 MNHEY and CDR2 SMNVEV come from the germline V gene (reference sequence). V was clipped by 3 bases and J by 2 bases, with 10 bases between them. The CDR3 runs 14 residues. CDR3 bases: TGTGCCAGCAGTTTCTCCGTGAGGAACTATGGCTACACCTTC. Protein: CASSFSVRNYGYTF.

The chain uses TRBV13 and TRBJ2-2; 11 nucleotides agree with TRBD2. Per the germline V gene, CDR1 is PRHDT and CDR2 is FYEKMQ (reference sequence). The CDR3 is made up of 16 amino acids. V lost 7 bases to trimming and J lost 7 bases; unmatched junction nucleotides: 11. Here the CDR3 DNA reads TGTGCCAGCAACTTGGGGACTAGCGGAGCCCTCGGGGAGCTGTTTTTT. Its translation: CASNLGTSGALGELFF.

This clone was seen once. The CDR3 sequence is CATSRKDRVYSPLHF. The CDR3, as DNA: TGTGCCACCAGCAGAAAAGACAGGGTTTATTCACCCCTCCACTTT. This rearrangement joins TRBV15 to TRBJ1-6; 7 positions match TRBD1. V dropped 2 bases and J dropped 8; count of bases not matched to a gene: 6. Germline CDR1 is LNHNV and CDR2 is YYDKDF (reference sequence). This CDR3 is built from 15 residues.

The chain recombines TRBV7-6 with TRBJ2-7; D call uncertain. With 2 bases removed from V and 8 bases from J, the gap between germline ends came to 7 bases. Per germline, CDR1 SGHVS and CDR2 FNYEAQ. This CDR3 spans 11 amino acids. In DNA form, the CDR3 reads TGTGCCAGCAGCTTATCGGAGAAGCAGTACTTC. Translation gives CASSLSEKQYF.

This sequence joins TRBV10-3 and TRBJ1-2; a possible D gene is TRBD1 (6 bases). The CDR3 is made up of 14 amino acids. Germline values: CDR1 ENHRY, CDR2 SYGVKD. V was trimmed by 6 bases and J by 5 bases, leaving 16 bases between them. The CDR3 bases are TGTGCCATCAGCCCTGGGGGGGGCGCATATGGCTACACCTTC. It is translated as CAISPGGGAYGYTF.

The chain employs TRBV30 and TRBJ1-1; the D is unclear. Germline lookup yields CDR1 GTSNPN and CDR2 SVGIG (reference sequence). V was pared by 0 bases and J by 1 base, with 0 bases between. The CDR3 is 11 residues long. Here the CDR3 reads CAWSVNTEAFF. The DNA for the CDR3 is TGTGCCTGGAGTGTGAACACTGAAGCTTTCTTT.